The clone carrying this T cell receptor beta chain was recorded only once. As yet, its antigen is unknown. From the RT-PCR reads, TCRdb called clonotypes with MiXCR, one entry per CDR3 protein. The sample lists 500,000 to 600,000 distinct CDR3 sequences; roughly 13% were seen once. The CDR3 sequence is 14 residues long. Germline V CDR1 and CDR2: SQVTM, ANQGSEA. V shed 3 bases and J 4 bases; nucleotides not matched to a gene: 4. The data belong to a study of response to subunit inactivated influenza vaccine. Study-level results: With each seasonal influenza vaccination, the authors suggested, few new T cells are recruited.

The chain links TRBV29-1 to TRBJ2-1; 9 nucleotides align to TRBD2. This TCR was sampled from a man over 45 who received an inactivated influenza vaccine. This sample comprised PBMCs from blood, obtained around seven weeks after vaccination. Here the CDR3 reads CSVDSGSRYNEQFF. CDR3 coding DNA: TGCAGCGTTGATAGCGGGAGTAGGTACAATGAGCAGTTCTTC.